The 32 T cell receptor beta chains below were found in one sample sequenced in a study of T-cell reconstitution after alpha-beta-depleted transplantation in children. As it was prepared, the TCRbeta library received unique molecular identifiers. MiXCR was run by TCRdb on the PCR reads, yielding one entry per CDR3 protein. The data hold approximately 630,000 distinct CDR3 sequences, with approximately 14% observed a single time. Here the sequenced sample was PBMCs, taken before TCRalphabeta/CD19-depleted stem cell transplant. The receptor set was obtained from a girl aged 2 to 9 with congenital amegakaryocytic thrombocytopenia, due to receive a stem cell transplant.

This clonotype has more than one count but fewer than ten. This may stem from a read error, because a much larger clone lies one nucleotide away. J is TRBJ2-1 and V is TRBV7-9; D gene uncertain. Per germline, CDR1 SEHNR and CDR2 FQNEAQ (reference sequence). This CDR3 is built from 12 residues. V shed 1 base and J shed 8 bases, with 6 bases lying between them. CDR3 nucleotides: TGTGCCAGCAGCTTAGGGTGGTATGAGCAGTTCTTC. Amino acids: CASSLGWYEQFF.

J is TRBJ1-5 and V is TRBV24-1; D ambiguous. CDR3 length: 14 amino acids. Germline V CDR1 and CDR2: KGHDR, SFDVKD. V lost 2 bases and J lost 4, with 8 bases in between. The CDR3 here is CATSDSSGNQPQHF. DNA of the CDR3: TGTGCCACCAGTGATTCTTCTGGGAATCAGCCCCAGCATTTT.

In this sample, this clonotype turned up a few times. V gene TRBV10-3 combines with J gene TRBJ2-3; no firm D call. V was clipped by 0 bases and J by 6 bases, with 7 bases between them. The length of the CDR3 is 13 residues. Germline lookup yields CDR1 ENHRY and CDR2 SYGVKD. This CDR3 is CAISESGRDTQYF. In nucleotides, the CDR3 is TGTGCCATCAGTGAGTCTGGACGGGATACGCAGTATTTT.

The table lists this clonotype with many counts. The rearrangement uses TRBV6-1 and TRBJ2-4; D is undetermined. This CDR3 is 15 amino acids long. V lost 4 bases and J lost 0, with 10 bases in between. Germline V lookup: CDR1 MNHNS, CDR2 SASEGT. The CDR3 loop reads CASSASVLAKNIQYF. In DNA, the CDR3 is TGTGCCAGCAGTGCGAGTGTCCTAGCCAAAAACATTCAGTACTTC.

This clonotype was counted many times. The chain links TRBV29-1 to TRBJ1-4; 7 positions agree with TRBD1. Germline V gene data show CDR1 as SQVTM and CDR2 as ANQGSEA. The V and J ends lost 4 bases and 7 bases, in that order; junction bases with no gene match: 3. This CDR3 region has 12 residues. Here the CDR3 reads CSVAPGGEKLFF. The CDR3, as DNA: TGCAGCGTTGCCCCAGGGGGTGAAAAACTGTTTTTT.

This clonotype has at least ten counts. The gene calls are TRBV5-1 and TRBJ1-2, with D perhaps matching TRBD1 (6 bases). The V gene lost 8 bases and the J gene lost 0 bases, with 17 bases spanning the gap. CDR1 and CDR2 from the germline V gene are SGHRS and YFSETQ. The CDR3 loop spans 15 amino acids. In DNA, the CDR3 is TGCGCCAGTCGGGGAGGGGACAACGCTAACTATGGCTACACCTTC. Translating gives CASRGGDNANYGYTF.

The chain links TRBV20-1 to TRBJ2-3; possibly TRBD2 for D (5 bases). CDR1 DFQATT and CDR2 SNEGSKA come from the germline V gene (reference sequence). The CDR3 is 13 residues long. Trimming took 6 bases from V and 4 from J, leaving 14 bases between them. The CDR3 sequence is CSARLVEADTQYF. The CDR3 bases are TGCAGTGCCCGGCTAGTGGAGGCAGATACGCAGTATTTT.

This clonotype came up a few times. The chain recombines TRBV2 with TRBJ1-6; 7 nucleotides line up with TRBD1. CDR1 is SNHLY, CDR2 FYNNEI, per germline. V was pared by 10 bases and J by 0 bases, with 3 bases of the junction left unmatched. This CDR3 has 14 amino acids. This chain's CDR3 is CANRDSSYNSPLHF. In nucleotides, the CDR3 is TGTGCCAACAGGGACAGCTCCTATAATTCACCCCTCCACTTT.

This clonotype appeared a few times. CDR3 coding DNA: TGTGCCATCAGTGAATCGGGGGTCTCTGGGGCCAACGTCCTGACTTTC. Protein: CAISESGVSGANVLTF. The V call is TRBV10-3, the J call TRBJ2-6, with a weak D call TRBD2 (6 bases). The CDR3 sequence is 16 residues long. Germline lookup yields CDR1 ENHRY and CDR2 SYGVKD. The V end was cut by 3 bases, the J end by 0 bases, with 9 bases between.

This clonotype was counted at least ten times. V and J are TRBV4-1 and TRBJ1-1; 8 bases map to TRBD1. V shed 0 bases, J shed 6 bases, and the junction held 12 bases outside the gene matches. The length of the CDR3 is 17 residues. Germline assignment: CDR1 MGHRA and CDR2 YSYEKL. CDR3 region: CASSQDRPWTGTSEAFF. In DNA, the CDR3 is TGCGCCAGCAGCCAAGACCGTCCTTGGACAGGGACCTCTGAAGCTTTCTTT.

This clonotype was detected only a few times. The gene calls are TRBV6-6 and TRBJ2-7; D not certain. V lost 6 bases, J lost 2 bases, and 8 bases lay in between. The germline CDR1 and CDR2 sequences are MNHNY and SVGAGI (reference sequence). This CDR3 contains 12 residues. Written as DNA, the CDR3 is TGTGCCAGCAGCCCCGAAACCTACGAGCAGTACTTC. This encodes CASSPETYEQYF.

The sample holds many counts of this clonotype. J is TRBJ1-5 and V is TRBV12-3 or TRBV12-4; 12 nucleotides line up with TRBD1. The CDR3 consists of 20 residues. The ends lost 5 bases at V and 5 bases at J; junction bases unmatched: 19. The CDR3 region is CASSPGGDRGPELPHQPQHF. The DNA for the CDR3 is TGTGCCAGCAGTCCAGGGGGGGACAGGGGGCCCGAATTACCGCATCAGCCCCAGCATTTT.

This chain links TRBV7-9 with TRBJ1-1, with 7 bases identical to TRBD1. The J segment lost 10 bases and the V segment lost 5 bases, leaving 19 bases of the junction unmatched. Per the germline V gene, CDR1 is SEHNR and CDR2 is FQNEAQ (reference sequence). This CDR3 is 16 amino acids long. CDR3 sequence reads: CASSADPGGHGEGAFF. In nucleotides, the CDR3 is TGTGCCAGCAGCGCCGATCCAGGGGGACATGGGGAAGGAGCTTTCTTT.

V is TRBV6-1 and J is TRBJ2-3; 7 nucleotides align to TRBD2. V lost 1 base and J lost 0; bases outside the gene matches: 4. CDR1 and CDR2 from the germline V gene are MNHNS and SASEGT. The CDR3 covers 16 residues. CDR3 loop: CASSEVELASTDTQYF. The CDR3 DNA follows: TGTGCCAGCAGTGAAGTGGAACTAGCGAGCACAGATACGCAGTATTTT.

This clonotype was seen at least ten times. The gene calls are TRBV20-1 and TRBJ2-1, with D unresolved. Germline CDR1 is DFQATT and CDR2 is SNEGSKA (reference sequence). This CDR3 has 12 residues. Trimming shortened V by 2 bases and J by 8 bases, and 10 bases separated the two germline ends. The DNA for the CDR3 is TGCAGTGCTAGAACTGGCGGCTATGAGCAGTTCTTC. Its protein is CSARTGGYEQFF.

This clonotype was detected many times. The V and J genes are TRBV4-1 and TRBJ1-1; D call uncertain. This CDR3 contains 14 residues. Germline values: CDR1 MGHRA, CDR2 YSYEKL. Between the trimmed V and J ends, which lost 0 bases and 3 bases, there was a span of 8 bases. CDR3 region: CASSQEIWDTEAFF. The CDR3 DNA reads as TGCGCCAGCAGCCAAGAAATATGGGACACTGAAGCTTTCTTT.

The CDR3 DNA follows: TGCGCCAGCAGCCGATCAGACTTCTCTGAGCAGTTCTTC. It specifies CASSRSDFSEQFF. V usage is TRBV5-1 and J usage is TRBJ2-1; D is undetermined. V lost 4 bases, J lost 9 bases, and 14 bases lay in between. CDR1 is SGHRS, CDR2 YFSETQ, per germline. The length of the CDR3 is 13 residues.

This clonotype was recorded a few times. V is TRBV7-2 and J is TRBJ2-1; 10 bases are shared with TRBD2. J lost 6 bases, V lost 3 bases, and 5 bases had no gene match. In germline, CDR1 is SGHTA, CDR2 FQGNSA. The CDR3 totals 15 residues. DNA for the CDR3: TGTGCCAGCAGCTTTACTAGCGGGAACTCCAATGAGCAGTTCTTC. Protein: CASSFTSGNSNEQFF.

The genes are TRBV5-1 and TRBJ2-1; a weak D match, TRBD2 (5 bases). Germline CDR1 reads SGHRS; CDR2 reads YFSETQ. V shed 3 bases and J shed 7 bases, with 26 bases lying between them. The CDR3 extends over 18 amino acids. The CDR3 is CASSSTSYMRVQGNEQFF. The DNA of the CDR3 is TGCGCCAGCAGCTCAACATCTTACATGAGGGTACAAGGGAATGAGCAGTTCTTC.

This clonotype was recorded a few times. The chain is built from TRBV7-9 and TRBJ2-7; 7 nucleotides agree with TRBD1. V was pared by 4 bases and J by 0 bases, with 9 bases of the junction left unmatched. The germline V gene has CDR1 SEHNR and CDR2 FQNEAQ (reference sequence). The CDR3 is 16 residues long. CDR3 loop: CASSSTDRAYSYEQYF. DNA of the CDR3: TGTGCCAGCAGCTCTACCGACAGGGCTTACTCCTACGAGCAGTACTTC.

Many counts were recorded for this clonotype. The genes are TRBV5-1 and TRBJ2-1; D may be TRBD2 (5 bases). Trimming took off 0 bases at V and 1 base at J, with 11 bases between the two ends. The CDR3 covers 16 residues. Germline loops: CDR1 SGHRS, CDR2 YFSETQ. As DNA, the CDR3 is TGCGCCAGCAGCTTGGCCGGACTCCCATCCTACAATGAGCAGTTCTTC. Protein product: CASSLAGLPSYNEQFF. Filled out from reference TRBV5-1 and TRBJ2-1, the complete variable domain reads KAGVTQTPRYLIKTRGQQVTLSCSPISGHRSVSWYQQTPGQGLQFLFEYFSETQRNKGNFPGRFSGRQFSNSRSEMNVSTLELGDSALYLCASSLAGLPSYNEQFFGPGTRLTVL.

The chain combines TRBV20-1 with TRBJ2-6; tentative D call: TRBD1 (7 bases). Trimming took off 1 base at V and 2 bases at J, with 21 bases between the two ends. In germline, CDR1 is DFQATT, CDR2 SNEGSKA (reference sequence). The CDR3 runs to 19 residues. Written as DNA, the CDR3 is TGCAGTGCTAGAGGCGGGGACAGTCCGGGTGGGGCTGGGGCCAACGTCCTGACTTTC. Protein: CSARGGDSPGGAGANVLTF.

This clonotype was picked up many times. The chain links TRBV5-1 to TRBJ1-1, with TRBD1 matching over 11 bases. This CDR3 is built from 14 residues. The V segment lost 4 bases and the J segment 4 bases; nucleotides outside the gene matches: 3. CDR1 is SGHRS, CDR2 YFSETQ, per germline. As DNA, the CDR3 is TGCGCCAGCAGCGGGGACAGGGGGGTCACTGAAGCTTTCTTT. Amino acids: CASSGDRGVTEAFF. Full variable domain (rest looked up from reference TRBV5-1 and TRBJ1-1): KAGVTQTPRYLIKTRGQQVTLSCSPISGHRSVSWYQQTPGQGLQFLFEYFSETQRNKGNFPGRFSGRQFSNSRSEMNVSTLELGDSALYLCASSGDRGVTEAFFGQGTRLTVV.

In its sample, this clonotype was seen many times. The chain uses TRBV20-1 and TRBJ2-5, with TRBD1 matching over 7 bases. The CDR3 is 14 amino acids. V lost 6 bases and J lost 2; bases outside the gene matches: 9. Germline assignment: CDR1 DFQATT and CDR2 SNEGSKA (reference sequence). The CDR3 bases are TGCAGTGCCGCTGTAGGGGACAGACAAGAGACCCAGTACTTC. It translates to CSAAVGDRQETQYF.

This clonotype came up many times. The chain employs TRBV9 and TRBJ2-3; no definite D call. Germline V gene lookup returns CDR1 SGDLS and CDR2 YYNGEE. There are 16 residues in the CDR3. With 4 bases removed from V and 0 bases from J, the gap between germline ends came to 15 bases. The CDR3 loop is CASSLSQPSSTDTQYF. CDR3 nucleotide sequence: TGTGCCAGCAGCCTTAGCCAGCCATCTAGCACAGATACGCAGTATTTT.

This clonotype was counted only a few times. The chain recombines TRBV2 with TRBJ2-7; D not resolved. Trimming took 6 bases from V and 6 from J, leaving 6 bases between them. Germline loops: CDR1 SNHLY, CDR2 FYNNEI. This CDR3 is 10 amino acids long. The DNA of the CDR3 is TGTGCCAGCAGGGGTAGCGAGCAGTACTTC. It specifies CASRGSEQYF.

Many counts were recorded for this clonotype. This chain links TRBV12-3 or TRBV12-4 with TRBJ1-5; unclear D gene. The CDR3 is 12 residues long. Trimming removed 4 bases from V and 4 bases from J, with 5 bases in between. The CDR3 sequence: CASSWANQPQHF. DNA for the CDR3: TGTGCCAGCAGTTGGGCGAATCAGCCCCAGCATTTT.

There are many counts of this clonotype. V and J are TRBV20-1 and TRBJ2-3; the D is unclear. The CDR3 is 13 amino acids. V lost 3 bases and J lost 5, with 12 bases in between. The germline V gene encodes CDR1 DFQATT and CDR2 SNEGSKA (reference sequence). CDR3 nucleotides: TGCAGTGCTAGGAGGTCTAGTAGAGATACGCAGTATTTT. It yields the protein CSARRSSRDTQYF.

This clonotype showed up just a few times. The CDR3 region has the DNA TGTGCCAGCAGACCTGCGTGGGGTCTTCAAGAGACCCAGTACTTC. Its translation: CASRPAWGLQETQYF. The chain couples TRBV6-1 to TRBJ2-5; D is unclear. CDR3 size: 15 residues. The germline V gene encodes CDR1 MNHNS and CDR2 SASEGT. Trimming pared 6 bases from V and 2 bases from J, leaving 16 bases between.

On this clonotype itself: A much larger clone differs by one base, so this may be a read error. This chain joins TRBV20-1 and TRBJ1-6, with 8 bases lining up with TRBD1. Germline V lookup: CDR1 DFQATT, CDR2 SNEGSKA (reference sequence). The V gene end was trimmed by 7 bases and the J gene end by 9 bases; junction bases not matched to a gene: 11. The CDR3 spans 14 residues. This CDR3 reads CSGRTGCKSSPLHF. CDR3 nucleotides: TGCAGTGGCCGGACAGGGTGCAAAAGTTCACCCCTCCACTTT.

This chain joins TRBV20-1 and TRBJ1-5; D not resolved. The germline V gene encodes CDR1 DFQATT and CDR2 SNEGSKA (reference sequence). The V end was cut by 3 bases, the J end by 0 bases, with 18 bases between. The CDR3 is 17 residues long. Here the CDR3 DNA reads TGCAGTGCTAGGCTTGACACGGGAGATTATAGCAATCAGCCCCAGCATTTT. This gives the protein CSARLDTGDYSNQPQHF.

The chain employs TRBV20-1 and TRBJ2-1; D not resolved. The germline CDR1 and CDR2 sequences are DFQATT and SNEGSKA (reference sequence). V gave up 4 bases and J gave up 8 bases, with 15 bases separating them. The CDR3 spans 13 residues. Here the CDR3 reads CSAKSAGLDEQFF. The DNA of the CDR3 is TGCAGTGCTAAATCCGCAGGTCTGGATGAGCAGTTCTTC.